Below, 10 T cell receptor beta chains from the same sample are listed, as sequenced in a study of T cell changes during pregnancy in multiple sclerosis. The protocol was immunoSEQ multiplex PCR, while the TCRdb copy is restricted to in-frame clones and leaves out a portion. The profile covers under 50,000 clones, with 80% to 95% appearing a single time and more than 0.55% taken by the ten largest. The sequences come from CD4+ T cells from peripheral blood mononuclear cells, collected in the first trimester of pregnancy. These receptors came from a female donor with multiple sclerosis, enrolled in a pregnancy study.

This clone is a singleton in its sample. The CDR3 coding sequence is TGTGCCAGCAGGTCGGGACTCCCCTACAATGAGCAGTTCTTC. Its protein product is CASRSGLPYNEQFF. This chain uses TRBV2 with TRBJ2-1, with D possibly being TRBD2 (6 bases). The CDR3 has 14 residues. In germline, CDR1 is SNHLY, CDR2 FYNNEI. V lost 6 bases to trimming and J lost 2 bases, with 11 bases between them.

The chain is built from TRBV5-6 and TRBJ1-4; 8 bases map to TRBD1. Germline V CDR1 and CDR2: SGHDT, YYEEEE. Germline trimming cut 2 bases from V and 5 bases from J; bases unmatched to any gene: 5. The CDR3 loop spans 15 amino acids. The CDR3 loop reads CASSFTTGDNEKLFF. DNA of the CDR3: TGTGCCAGCAGCTTTACGACAGGGGACAATGAAAAACTGTTTTTT. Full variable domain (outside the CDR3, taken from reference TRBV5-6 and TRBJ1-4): DAGVTQSPTHLIKTRGQQVTLRCSPKSGHDTVSWYQQALGQGPQFIFQYYEEEERQRGNFPDRFSGHQFPNYSSELNVNALLLGDSALYLCASSFTTGDNEKLFFGSGTQLSVL.

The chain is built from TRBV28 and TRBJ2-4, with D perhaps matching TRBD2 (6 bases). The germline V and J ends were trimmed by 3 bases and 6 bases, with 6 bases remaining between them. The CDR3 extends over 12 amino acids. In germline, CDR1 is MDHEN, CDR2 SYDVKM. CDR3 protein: CASSLGGNIQYF. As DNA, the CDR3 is TGTGCCAGCAGTTTGGGGGGAAACATTCAGTACTTC.

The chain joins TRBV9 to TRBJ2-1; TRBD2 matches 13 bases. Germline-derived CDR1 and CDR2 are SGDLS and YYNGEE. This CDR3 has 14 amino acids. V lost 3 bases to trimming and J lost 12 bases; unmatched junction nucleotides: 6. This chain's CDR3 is CASSGGLAGVGQFF. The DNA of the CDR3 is TGTGCCAGCAGCGGCGGACTAGCGGGAGTTGGGCAGTTCTTC.

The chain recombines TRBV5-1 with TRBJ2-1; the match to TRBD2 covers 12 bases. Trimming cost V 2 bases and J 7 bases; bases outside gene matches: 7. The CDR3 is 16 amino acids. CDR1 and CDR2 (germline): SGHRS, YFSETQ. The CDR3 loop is CASSFGLAGSQNEQFF. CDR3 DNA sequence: TGCGCCAGCAGCTTCGGACTAGCGGGAAGTCAAAATGAGCAGTTCTTC.

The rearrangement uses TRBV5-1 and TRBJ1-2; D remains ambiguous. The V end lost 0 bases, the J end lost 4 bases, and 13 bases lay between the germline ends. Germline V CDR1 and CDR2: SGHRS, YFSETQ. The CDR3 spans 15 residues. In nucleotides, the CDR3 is TGCGCCAGCAGCTTGGCCCACAGCCAGACCTATGGCTACACCTTC. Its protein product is CASSLAHSQTYGYTF.

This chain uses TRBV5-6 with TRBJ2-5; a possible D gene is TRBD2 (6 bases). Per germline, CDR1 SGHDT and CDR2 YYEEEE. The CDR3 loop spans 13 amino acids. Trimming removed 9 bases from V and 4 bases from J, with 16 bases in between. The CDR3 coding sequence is TGTGCCACCCATAGGGACTCCCGAGAGACCCAGTACTTC. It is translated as CATHRDSRETQYF.

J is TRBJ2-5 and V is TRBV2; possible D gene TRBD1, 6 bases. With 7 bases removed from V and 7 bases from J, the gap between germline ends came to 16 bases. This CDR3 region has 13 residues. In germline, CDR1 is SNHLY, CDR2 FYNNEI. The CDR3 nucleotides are TGTGCCAGCATCCAGGGGTACTTGGGGACCCAGTACTTC. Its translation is CASIQGYLGTQYF.

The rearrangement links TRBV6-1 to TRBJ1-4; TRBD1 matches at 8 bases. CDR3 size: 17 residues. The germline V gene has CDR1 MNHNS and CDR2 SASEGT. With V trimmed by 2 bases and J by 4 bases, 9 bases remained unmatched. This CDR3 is CASSELRRDRINEKLFF. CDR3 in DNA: TGTGCCAGCAGTGAACTCAGGCGGGACAGGATTAATGAAAAACTGTTTTTT.

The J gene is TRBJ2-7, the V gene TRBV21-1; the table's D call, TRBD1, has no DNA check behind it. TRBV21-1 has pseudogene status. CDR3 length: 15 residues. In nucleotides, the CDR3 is TGTGCCAGCAGCCAAAGGGTGGCCAGGGTTGACGAGCAGTACTTC. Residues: CASSQRVARVDEQYF.